This is a list of T cell receptor beta chains from one sample in a study of OX40 agonist ivuxolimab in advanced cancers. TCRdb's copy holds only in-frame clones and misses some; the assay was immunoSEQ multiplex PCR. The profile shows roughly 61,000 clones, about 85% of them singletons. Specimen: CD4+ or CD8+ T cells sorted from blood, collected in a trial of the OX40 agonist ivuxolimab. The receptors were gathered from an adult with an advanced solid tumor such as melanoma, head and neck, liver or kidney cancer. Each CDR3 is given with its conserved first and last residue. The D gene is left open where the match is weak. Clone sizes are given selectively: once, few, many, or a class where the clone is expanded.

>TRBD2|.|TRBV4-1|TRBJ2-7
CASSPTPGGVFEQYF
TGCGCCAGCAGCCCCACCCCCGGGGGGGTTTTCGAGCAGTACTTC
>.|.|TRBV29-1|TRBJ2-3
CSGRDFISPDTQYF
TGCAGCGGGCGGGACTTCATCTCGCCAGATACGCAGTATTTT
>TRBD2|.|TRBV14|TRBJ2-1
CASSQDLTSGIWGRSYNEQFF
TGTGCCAGCAGCCAAGATTTAACTAGCGGAATCTGGGGGCGCTCCTACAATGAGCAGTTCTTC
>.|.|TRBV11-3|TRBJ1-6
CASSLEGGNSPLHF
TGTGCCAGCAGCTTAGAGGGCGGTAATTCACCCCTCCACTTT
>.|.|TRBV5-4|TRBJ1-3
CASSLAGSGNTIYF
TGTGCCAGCAGCTTGGCCGGGTCGGGAAACACCATATATTTT
>.|few|TRBV5-4|TRBJ1-6
CASSLGAPSYNSPLHF
TGTGCCAGCAGCTTGGGGGCGCCCTCCTATAATTCACCCCTCCACTTT
>.|.|TRBV5-1|TRBJ2-2
CASSGGVSGELFF
TGCGCCAGCAGCGGAGGGGTTTCCGGGGAGCTGTTTTTT
>TRBD1|.|TRBV6-6|TRBJ2-7
CASKAGTGGYEQYF
TGTGCCAGCAAGGCCGGGACAGGGGGCTACGAGCAGTACTTC
>.|.|TRBV6-4|TRBJ2-7
CASSDLGFHPSYEQYF
TGTGCCAGCAGTGACCTCGGCTTCCATCCCTCCTACGAGCAGTACTTC
>.|.|TRBV7-2|TRBJ1-1
CASSSRVNTEAFF
TGTGCCAGCAGCTCTAGAGTGAACACTGAAGCTTTCTTT
>TRBD2|.|TRBV7-2|TRBJ2-3
CASRFSGGATDTQYF
TGTGCCAGCAGATTTAGCGGGGGGGCAACGGATACGCAGTATTTT
>.|.|TRBV12-5|TRBJ2-7
CASGLQGAYEQYF
TGTGCTAGTGGTCTACAGGGAGCGTACGAGCAGTACTTC
>TRBD2|.|TRBV11-3|TRBJ2-7
CASSLGPGTSGTYEQYF
TGTGCCAGCAGCTTAGGGCCGGGGACTAGCGGTACCTACGAGCAGTACTTC
>.|.|TRBV30|TRBJ2-7
CAWSQGKAYEQYF
TGTGCCTGGAGTCAGGGGAAAGCCTACGAGCAGTACTTC
>TRBD2|few|TRBV14|TRBJ2-5
CASSQEWAGGQETQYF
TGTGCCAGCAGCCAAGAATGGGCGGGGGGACAAGAGACCCAGTACTTC
>.|few|TRBV30|TRBJ1-1
CAWRTRVNTEAFF
TGTGCCTGGAGGACAAGGGTGAACACTGAAGCTTTCTTT
>.|.|TRBV6-4|TRBJ1-2
CASSVASGGGYGYTF
TGTGCCAGCAGTGTAGCGTCGGGGGGCGGCTATGGCTACACCTTC
>.|.|TRBV11-3|TRBJ2-5
CASSSSRSGLSETQYF
TGTGCCAGCAGCTCCTCCCGGAGCGGCCTATCTGAGACCCAGTACTTC
>.|few|TRBV5-1|TRBJ2-7
CASSYREPFYEQYF
TGCGCCAGCAGCTACCGGGAGCCCTTCTACGAGCAGTACTTC
>.|.|TRBV2|TRBJ2-3
CASESLGASTDTQYF
TGTGCCAGTGAATCCCTTGGGGCCAGCACAGATACGCAGTATTTT
>TRBD1|.|TRBV5-1|TRBJ2-7
CASSWGDRGLYEQYF
TGCGCCAGCAGCTGGGGGGACAGGGGTCTTTACGAGCAGTACTTC
>.|.|TRBV11-1|TRBJ2-2
CASRAQAGELFF
TGTGCCAGCAGAGCTCAGGCCGGGGAGCTGTTTTTT
>TRBD1|.|TRBV18|TRBJ2-7
CASSPDRAREQYF
TGTGCCAGCTCGCCGGACAGGGCACGCGAGCAGTACTTC
>.|.|TRBV18|TRBJ1-6
CASSPPTDSYNSPLHF
TGTGCCAGCTCACCGCCGACAGACTCCTATAATTCACCCCTCCACTTT
>.|.|TRBV19|TRBJ2-3
CASSFKQGSNTDTQYF
TGTGCCAGTAGCTTTAAGCAGGGGTCAAACACAGATACGCAGTATTTT
>.|.|TRBV19|TRBJ1-1
CASRRPPNTEAFF
TGTGCCAGTCGGAGGCCTCCGAACACTGAAGCTTTCTTT
>.|.|TRBV12-2|TRBJ1-4
CASRLVYIGGNEKLFF
TGTGCAAGTCGCTTAGTTTACATAGGGGGCAATGAAAAACTGTTTTTT
>TRBD2|.|TRBV5-8|TRBJ2-3
CASSLDPSGGPPIADTQYF
TGTGCCAGCAGCTTGGATCCTAGCGGGGGCCCTCCGATCGCAGATACGCAGTATTTT
>TRBD1|.|TRBV11-2|TRBJ2-7
CASSGHTGTGEQYF
TGTGCCAGCAGCGGGCACACCGGGACAGGCGAGCAGTACTTC
>.|.|TRBV6-5|TRBJ1-5
CASSLMGSNQPQHF
TGTGCCAGCAGTTTGATGGGGAGCAATCAGCCCCAGCATTTT
>.|.|TRBV10-3|TRBJ2-2
CAISVGDTGELFF
TGTGCCATCAGTGTCGGGGACACCGGGGAGCTGTTTTTT
>TRBD1|.|TRBV5-4|TRBJ1-2
CASSSWTGNYGYTF
TGTGCCAGCAGCTCATGGACAGGGAACTATGGCTACACCTTC
>.|few|TRBV30|TRBJ1-5
CAWSDSGHGRLSNQPQHF
TGTGCCTGGAGCGACTCGGGACATGGAAGGTTAAGCAATCAGCCCCAGCATTTT
>.|.|TRBV11-1|TRBJ1-5
CASSLGRGRSNQPQHF
TGTGCCAGCAGCTTGGGGCGAGGGAGGAGCAATCAGCCCCAGCATTTT
>.|.|TRBV7-8|TRBJ1-5
CASSLLGEGGEQPQHF
TGTGCCAGCAGCTTACTGGGGGAAGGAGGAGAACAGCCCCAGCATTTT
>.|.|TRBV5-1|TRBJ2-3
CASSEQGGGFTDTQYF
TGCGCCAGCAGCGAACAGGGTGGGGGTTTCACAGATACGCAGTATTTT
>TRBD1|.|TRBV18|TRBJ1-1
CASSPPGDRGAGHEAFF
TGTGCCAGCTCACCACCGGGGGACAGGGGGGCGGGTCATGAAGCTTTCTTT
>.|few|TRBV6-5|TRBJ2-7
CASSPALWSSYEQYF
TGTGCCAGCAGTCCTGCCCTGTGGAGCTCCTACGAGCAGTACTTC
>.|few|TRBV20-1|TRBJ2-2
CSAGTAGELFF
TGCAGTGCGGGGACCGCAGGGGAGCTGTTTTTT
>TRBD2|.|TRBV4-3|TRBJ2-1
CASSSELPGLAGYDEQFF
TGCGCCAGCAGCTCCGAGCTACCGGGACTAGCGGGGTATGATGAGCAGTTCTTC
>TRBD1|.|TRBV11-3|TRBJ1-1
CASSPTGYSEAFF
TGTGCCAGCAGCCCGACAGGGTACAGTGAAGCTTTCTTT
>.|few|TRBV6-5|TRBJ1-1
CASSTGRGGTEAFF
TGTGCCAGCAGCACTGGACGGGGGGGCACTGAAGCTTTCTTT
>.|.|TRBV10-3|TRBJ1-1
CAISLEETSKYEAFF
TGTGCCATCAGTCTCGAAGAGACAAGTAAGTATGAAGCTTTCTTT
>.|.|TRBV7-8|TRBJ1-5
CASSSNQPQHF
TGTGCCAGCAGCTCTAATCAGCCCCAGCATTTT
>.|.|TRBV7-8|TRBJ1-2
CASSLDRRNYGYTF
TGTGCCAGCAGCTTAGACCGACGCAACTATGGCTACACCTTC
>TRBD2|.|TRBV5-4|TRBJ2-5
CASSPSSGGARQETQYF
TGTGCCAGCAGCCCATCTAGCGGGGGGGCCCGGCAAGAGACCCAGTACTTC
>TRBD2|.|TRBV9|TRBJ2-3
CASSASFGAGGVDTQYF
TGTGCCAGCAGCGCTTCCTTTGGAGCGGGGGGGGTAGATACGCAGTATTTT
>TRBD1|.|TRBV5-1|TRBJ2-3
CASKQPGQRTDTQYF
TGCGCCAGCAAACAACCGGGACAGCGCACAGATACGCAGTATTTT